This T cell receptor beta chain was profiled in a study of T cells in Graves' hyperthyroidism and ophthalmopathy. The CDR3 spans 13 residues. The germline V gene has CDR1 SNHLY and CDR2 FYNNEI. Trimming took 3 bases from V and 4 from J, leaving 7 bases between them. Remarks on this clonotype: What it recognizes is unknown.

Overall study results and limits: A model of 13 V-J features distinguished ophthalmopathy from stable hyperthyroidism.

TCR beta CDR3 regions were amplified from RNA transcripts. HTBI primers drove first-round RT-PCR of the TCR CDR3. MiXCR was run by TCRdb on the multiplex PCR reads, yielding one entry per CDR3 protein. Of hundreds of thousands of distinct CDR3 sequences in the sample, 45% were seen once. Source material: peripheral blood or thyroid tissue (not recorded which). This receptor was obtained from an adult man with Graves' disease, either hyperthyroidism or ophthalmopathy (not recorded which). V usage is TRBV2 and J usage is TRBJ1-5; D may be TRBD1 (5 bases). The CDR3 coding sequence is TGTGCCAGCAGTGAGGGGGATAATCAGCCCCAGCATTTT. This encodes CASSEGDNQPQHF. Filled out from reference TRBV2 and TRBJ1-5, the complete variable domain reads EPEVTQTPSHQVTQMGQEVILRCVPISNHLYFYWYRQILGQKVEFLVSFYNNEISEKSEIFDDQFSVERPDGSNFTLKIRSTKLEDSAMYFCASSEGDNQPQHFGDGTRLSIL.